This TCR beta chain was sequenced during a study of shared clonotypes between healthy human individuals. Study as a whole: CD4 naive and memory got three plates each, CD8 naive two, CD8 memory one.

As to this clone: What it recognizes is unknown.

Points from the study as a whole: Rarefaction showed that sequencing of sorted subsets was incomplete (despite large depth).

Each CD8 memory set brought CD45RO+ cells together with CCR7-negative CD45RA+ TemRA cells. TCRdb keeps only in-frame clones here, not all; method: immunoSEQ multiplex PCR. The profile shows roughly 100,000 clones, 67% of them singletons. The clonotype comes from a woman under 40 in good health. Sequencing was carried out using memory CD8+ T cells sorted from blood. Subset noted: CD45RO+ cells pooled with CCR7-negative TemRA cells.

The CDR3 DNA follows: TGTGCCAGCAGGGGGCGACTAGCGGGATTCTCCTACGAGCAGTACTTC. Translated, it gives CASRGRLAGFSYEQYF. The chain carries TRBV2 and TRBJ2-7, with 11 bases fitting TRBD2. V shed 6 bases and J 0 bases; nucleotides not matched to a gene: 7. CDR1 SNHLY and CDR2 FYNNEI come from the germline V gene. CDR3 size: 16 residues.